A single sample is the source of the 2 T cell receptor beta chains below, sequenced in a study of shared clonotypes between healthy human individuals (dated by TCRdb to 2018 to 2020). CD8 naive samples were obtained by positive selection for CCR7 among CD45RO-negative cells, yielding a CD45RA+CCR7+ population from which TemRA cells were excluded. Library method: the immunoSEQ multiplex PCR assay. As stored in TCRdb, this immuneACCESS dataset retains in-frame rearrangements with V and J assigned. A fraction of the clones does not appear; measured against another copy, unresolved V genes explain less than half of the discrepancy, and the remainder lacks a known reason. This sample lists hundreds of thousands of clones; approximately 96% were detected once. Approximately 0.12% of the sample goes to the ten largest clones. Sequencing used naive CD8+ T cells sorted from blood. Taken with the paper, the label for cell subset or site translates to: CD45RA+CCR7+. These receptors were collected from a woman in her thirties in good health.

The rearrangement links TRBV6-4 to TRBJ1-3, with D possibly being TRBD1 (5 bases). This CDR3 comprises 12 residues. Germline-derived CDR1 and CDR2 are MRHNA and SNTAGT. The V end lost 9 bases, the J end lost 4 bases, and 10 bases lay between the germline ends. CDR3 loop: CARGETGNTIYF. The CDR3 region has the DNA TGTGCCAGAGGGGAGACGGGAAACACCATATATTTT.

The chain employs TRBV5-6 and TRBJ2-1, with 8 nucleotides matching TRBD2. The junction had 4 bases not matched to a gene; V was cut back by 0 bases and J by 8 bases. This CDR3 region has 14 residues. Germline-derived CDR1 and CDR2 are SGHDT and YYEEEE. CDR3 loop: CASSLAGGVHEQFF. CDR3 nucleotides: TGTGCCAGCAGCTTGGCGGGAGGGGTTCATGAGCAGTTCTTC.